Listed here are 23 T cell receptor beta chains from one sample, sequenced in a study of T cell responses to AZD1222 COVID-19 vaccine (dated by TCRdb to the early 2020s). The sample's time point label is to be understood as: about 28 days (+/-7) after the second vaccine dose. The method behind the library was the immunoSEQ multiplex PCR assay. TCRdb retrieved this table from immuneACCESS and kept in-frame rearrangements only. Not all clones are present; in checked studies, unresolved V genes account for under half, and no reason is known for the remainder. The table for this sample lists about 26,000 clones; about nine tenths of them were counted only once. Roughly 2.5% of the sample belongs to the ten largest clones. This specimen was peripheral blood, taken 28 days after the second AZD1222 dose. The receptors originated from an adult who received the AZD1222 COVID-19 vaccine.

The chain is built from TRBV15 and TRBJ2-1; TRBD2 is a possible D gene (6 bases). The CDR3 is made up of 12 amino acids. V dropped 2 bases and J dropped 7 bases, with 6 bases sitting between them. CDR1 LNHNV and CDR2 YYDKDF come from the germline V gene (reference sequence). The CDR3 protein is CATSRLANEQFF. The CDR3 DNA reads TGTGCCACCAGCAGACTAGCGAATGAGCAGTTCTTC.

The chain combines TRBV18 with TRBJ1-3; D is possibly TRBD1 (5 bases). CDR1 is KGHSH, CDR2 LQKENI, per germline. CDR3 length equals 15 residues. The V end lost 3 bases, the J end lost 0 bases, and 9 bases lay between the germline ends. The CDR3, as DNA: TGTGCCAGCTCACCTGGGACGCCCTCTGGAAACACCATATATTTT. As protein: CASSPGTPSGNTIYF.

The chain links TRBV5-6 to TRBJ2-3; 11 bases line up with TRBD1. V dropped 4 bases and J dropped 4; count of bases not matched to a gene: 8. Germline V gene data show CDR1 as SGHDT and CDR2 as YYEEEE. This CDR3 contains 16 residues. The CDR3 DNA sequence: TGTGCCAGCAGCCCGGACAGGGGGCTACGTCCAGATACGCAGTATTTT. Amino acid sequence: CASSPDRGLRPDTQYF.

The chain couples TRBV19 to TRBJ1-2; TRBD1 matches 8 bases. The CDR3 length is 15 residues. V was clipped by 8 bases and J by 3 bases; unmatched bases: 11. Germline V gene lookup returns CDR1 LNHDA and CDR2 SQIVND (reference sequence). CDR3 sequence: CASVRGQGADYGYTF. As DNA, the CDR3 is TGTGCCAGTGTCCGAGGGCAGGGGGCTGACTATGGCTACACCTTC.

Of note for this clone: An end of the junction differs from the germline gene, which may be a read error. V is TRBV20-1 and J is TRBJ1-1; unclear D gene. This CDR3 has 10 amino acids. Germline CDR1 DFQATT, CDR2 SNEGSKA (reference sequence). The CDR3 nucleotides are TGCAGTGCATTGAAAACTGAAGCTTTCTTT. As protein: CSALKTEAFF.

This rearrangement joins TRBV11-2 to TRBJ2-1; D is undetermined. Trimming shortened V by 4 bases and J by 9 bases, and 13 bases separated the two germline ends. The CDR3 consists of 13 residues. Germline assignment: CDR1 SGHAT and CDR2 FQNNGV. The CDR3 loop reads CASSSQTKTEQFF. CDR3 in DNA: TGTGCCAGCAGCTCGCAAACCAAGACTGAGCAGTTCTTC.

This sequence joins TRBV7-2 and TRBJ1-5; D not certain. The CDR3 loop spans 13 amino acids. Looked up from germline, CDR1 is SGHTA and CDR2 is FQGNSA. Trimming took off 5 bases at V and 7 bases at J, with 12 bases between the two ends. The CDR3 DNA follows: TGTGCCAGCAGCCCAGAGCTAAACCAGCCCCAGCATTTT. Translating it yields CASSPELNQPQHF.

This sequence joins TRBV3-1 (or the pseudogene TRBV3-2) and TRBJ2-1; TRBD2 aligns across 11 bases. From germline, CDR1 is LGHDT and CDR2 YNNKEL (reference sequence). V lost 3 bases to trimming and J lost 3 bases; unmatched junction nucleotides: 7. The CDR3 has 17 residues. CDR3 loop: CASSHGGLADYYNEQFF. The CDR3 nucleotides are TGTGCCAGCAGCCACGGGGGACTAGCGGATTACTACAATGAGCAGTTCTTC.

In DNA form, the CDR3 reads TGTGCCAGTAGTATAGCTACTAGCGGGGTTATCGGGGAGCTGTTTTTT. This sequence encodes CASSIATSGVIGELFF. V and J are TRBV19 and TRBJ2-2; TRBD2 agrees at 10 bases. The CDR3 is 16 amino acids. The ends lost 1 base at V and 7 bases at J; junction bases unmatched: 6. Germline V gives CDR1 LNHDA, CDR2 SQIVND (reference sequence).

The genes are TRBV4-1 and TRBJ2-7; D uncertain. The CDR3 spans 13 residues. CDR1 is MGHRA, CDR2 YSYEKL, per germline. The germline V and J ends were trimmed by 5 bases and 3 bases, with 11 bases remaining between them. DNA for the CDR3: TGCGCCAGCAGCTTGATAACGAGCTACGAGCAGTACTTC. It translates to CASSLITSYEQYF.

This clone was observed a handful of times. The chain combines TRBV6-5 with TRBJ2-7, with D tentatively TRBD1 (5 bases). The CDR3 contains 13 residues. V was pared by 6 bases and J by 3 bases, with 12 bases between. CDR1 and CDR2 (germline): MNHEY, SVGAGI. The CDR3 loop is CASRQVGLYEQYF. The CDR3 nucleotides are TGTGCCAGCAGACAGGTTGGGCTCTACGAGCAGTACTTC.

In this sample, this clone turned up once. The V call is TRBV7-2, the J call TRBJ2-4; D is possibly TRBD1 (6 bases). CDR3 length equals 15 residues. V shed 0 bases and J shed 6 bases, with 12 bases lying between them. Per the germline V gene, CDR1 is SGHTA and CDR2 is FQGNSA. CDR3 residues: CASSLAGHEGNIQYF. The CDR3 region has the DNA TGTGCCAGCAGCTTAGCGGGACACGAAGGAAACATTCAGTACTTC.

As DNA, the CDR3 is TGTGCCAGTTCCACGGAAAGGGACGGCTACACCTTC. It is translated as CASSTERDGYTF. The chain is built from TRBV6-6 and TRBJ1-2, with D perhaps TRBD1 (5 bases). This CDR3 is 12 amino acids long. Germline V lookup: CDR1 MNHNY, CDR2 SVGAGI (reference sequence). Trimming stripped 9 bases from V and 8 bases from J, with 16 bases between.

The sample holds a few counts of this clone. This chain connects TRBV5-6 to TRBJ2-5, with 8 positions matching TRBD1. Germline assignment: CDR1 SGHDT and CDR2 YYEEEE. V trimming: 2 bases; J trimming: 2 bases; junction bases outside the gene matches: 14. The CDR3 is 18 amino acids. CDR3 DNA sequence: TGTGCCAGCAGCTTCTTAGAGGACAGGGCTTTTGGACAAGAGACCCAGTACTTC. Translating it yields CASSFLEDRAFGQETQYF.

Only a few counts were recorded for this clone. The CDR3 here is CASSQEAAATNTEAFF. CDR3 DNA: TGCGCCAGCAGCCAAGAGGCGGCAGCCACTAACACTGAAGCTTTCTTT. This chain connects TRBV4-3 to TRBJ1-1, with D hard to call. The CDR3 spans 16 residues. With 0 bases removed from V and 2 bases from J, the gap between germline ends came to 13 bases. The germline gives CDR1 LGHNA, CDR2 YSLEER.

The V gene is TRBV19, the J gene TRBJ1-1, with unresolved D. CDR1 and CDR2 (germline): LNHDA, SQIVND (reference sequence). The ends were cut back, 7 bases at V and 1 base at J, with 10 bases in the middle. The CDR3 runs 13 residues. The CDR3 sequence: CASTRSANTEAFF. Here the CDR3 DNA reads TGTGCCAGTACTCGGTCCGCGAACACTGAAGCTTTCTTT. The full variable domain, its missing parts supplied by reference TRBV19 and TRBJ1-1, is DGGITQSPKYLFRKEGQNVTLSCEQNLNHDAMYWYRQDPGQGLRLIYYSQIVNDFQKGDIAEGYSVSREKKESFPLTVTSAQKNPTAFYLCASTRSANTEAFFGQGTRLTVV.

The chain employs TRBV6-6 and TRBJ1-3; D is undetermined. The CDR3 contains 15 residues. V lost 7 bases and J lost 1, with 14 bases in between. Germline loops: CDR1 MNHNY, CDR2 SVGAGI (reference sequence). Here the CDR3 DNA reads TGTGCCAGCACTCGGCCGCAGGTATCTGGAAACACCATATATTTT. Translation gives CASTRPQVSGNTIYF.

V is TRBV7-2 and J is TRBJ2-7; tentatively, D is TRBD1 or TRBD2 (6 bases each). V was pared by 5 bases and J by 6 bases, with 17 bases between. CDR3 length: 14 residues. The germline CDR1 and CDR2 sequences are SGHTA and FQGNSA. The CDR3 region is CASSLGGLASEQYF. The CDR3 nucleotides read TGTGCCAGCAGCCTGGGGGGCCTCGCCTCCGAGCAGTACTTC.

In this sample, this clone turned up a few times. The V call is TRBV3-1 (or the pseudogene TRBV3-2), the J call TRBJ1-5; unclear D gene. Trimming took off 0 bases at V and 4 bases at J, with 7 bases between the two ends. The germline V gene has CDR1 LGHDT and CDR2 YNNKEL (reference sequence). The CDR3 has 14 residues. This chain's CDR3 is CASSQDLGNQPQHF. The CDR3 DNA follows: TGTGCCAGCAGCCAAGATCTGGGAAATCAGCCCCAGCATTTT.

V and J are TRBV9 and TRBJ1-5; D gene unclear. With 0 bases removed from V and 6 bases from J, the gap between germline ends came to 13 bases. Germline CDR1 and CDR2: SGDLS and YYNGEE. The CDR3 covers 15 residues. For the CDR3, the DNA is TGTGCCAGCAGCGTAGATCCGGACGGGAGTCAGCCCCAGCATTTT. Its protein product is CASSVDPDGSQPQHF.

This sequence joins TRBV5-1 and TRBJ2-1; a weak D match, TRBD2 (6 bases). CDR3 length equals 18 residues. Trimming removed 3 bases from V and 2 bases from J, with 21 bases in between. Germline loops: CDR1 SGHRS, CDR2 YFSETQ. The CDR3 protein is CASSSPGRQNGPYNEQFF. The DNA of the CDR3 is TGCGCCAGCAGCTCCCCGGGGAGGCAAAACGGCCCCTACAATGAGCAGTTCTTC.

The CDR3 bases are TGTGCCAGCAGGCCAGCAGGGGAAGAGACCCAGTACTTC. Protein sequence: CASRPAGEETQYF. The gene calls are TRBV11-2 and TRBJ2-5, with D maybe TRBD1 (6 bases). Trimming stripped 6 bases from V and 3 bases from J, with 11 bases between. The germline V gene encodes CDR1 SGHAT and CDR2 FQNNGV. The CDR3 loop spans 13 amino acids.

This chain connects TRBV5-4 to TRBJ2-5; D not resolved. The CDR3 runs 12 residues. Germline V gives CDR1 SGHNT, CDR2 YYREEE (reference sequence). Trimming shortened V by 0 bases and J by 1 base, and 1 base separated the two germline ends. The DNA for the CDR3 is TGTGCCAGCAGCTTGGGCCAAGAGACCCAGTACTTC. It encodes CASSLGQETQYF.